The clone carrying this T cell receptor beta chain has more than one count but fewer than ten. Its antigen is unknown. Germline loops: CDR1 DFQATT, CDR2 SNEGSKA (reference sequence). V shed 6 bases, J shed 2 bases, and the junction held 10 bases outside the gene matches. The CDR3 loop spans 14 amino acids. These data come from a study of T-cell memory formation after mild COVID-19. Study in general: TCR clusters largely stayed donor specific.

Regarding the study as a whole: Largely, contracting CD4+ clones fell within CM and EM, and contracting CD8+ clones within EMRA. Pre-infection memory already had some responding clones, implying cross-reactive memory joined.

TCRdb independently ran MiXCR on the 5' RACE reads; one entry per CDR3 protein. The repertoire includes hundreds of thousands of distinct CDR3 sequences, 20% to 30% of them detected once, and approximately 12% sits in the top ten. This TCR derives from an adult woman who had mild COVID-19 (a few samples of this study predate the infection). Cell type and time point are not known. The material sequenced was PBMCs or a T cell subset sorted from them (not recorded which). V usage is TRBV20-1 and J usage is TRBJ2-7; TRBD1 aligns across 7 bases. CDR3 loop: CSAIQGLRAYEQYF. The CDR3 region has the DNA TGCAGTGCCATACAGGGGTTAAGAGCCTACGAGCAGTACTTC.